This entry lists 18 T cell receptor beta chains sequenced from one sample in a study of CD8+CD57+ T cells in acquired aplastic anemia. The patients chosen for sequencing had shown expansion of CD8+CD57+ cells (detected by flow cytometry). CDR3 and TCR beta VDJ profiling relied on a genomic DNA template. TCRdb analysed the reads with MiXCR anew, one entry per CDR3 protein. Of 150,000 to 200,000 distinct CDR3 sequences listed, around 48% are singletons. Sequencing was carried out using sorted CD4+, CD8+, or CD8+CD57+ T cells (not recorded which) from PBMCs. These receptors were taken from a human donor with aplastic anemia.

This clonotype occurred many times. For the CDR3, the DNA is TGTGCCAGCTGCTTGGGAACCGCGGTCGACGAGCAGTACTTC. Translated, it gives CASCLGTAVDEQYF. The chain couples TRBV27 to TRBJ2-7; no firm D call. V was shortened by 8 bases and J by 5 bases, with 19 bases between the two germline ends. The germline V gene encodes CDR1 MNHEY and CDR2 SMNVEV (reference sequence). The CDR3 length is 14 residues.

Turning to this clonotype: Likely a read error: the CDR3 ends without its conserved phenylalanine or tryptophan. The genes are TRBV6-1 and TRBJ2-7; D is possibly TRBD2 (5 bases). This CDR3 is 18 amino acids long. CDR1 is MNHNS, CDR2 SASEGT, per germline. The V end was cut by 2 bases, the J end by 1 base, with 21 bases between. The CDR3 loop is CASSESGIGVGSSYEQYL. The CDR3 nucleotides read TGTGCCAGCAGTGAATCGGGGATTGGGGTGGGATCTTCCTACGAGCAGTACTTA.

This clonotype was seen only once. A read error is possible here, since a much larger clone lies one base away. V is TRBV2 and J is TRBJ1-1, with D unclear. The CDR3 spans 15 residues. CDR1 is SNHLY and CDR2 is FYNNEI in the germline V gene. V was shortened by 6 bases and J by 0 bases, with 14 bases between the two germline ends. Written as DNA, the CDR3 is TGTGCCAGCAGCCCGCGCGCGACGGTGAACACTGAAGCTTTCTTT. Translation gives CASSPRATVNTEAFF.

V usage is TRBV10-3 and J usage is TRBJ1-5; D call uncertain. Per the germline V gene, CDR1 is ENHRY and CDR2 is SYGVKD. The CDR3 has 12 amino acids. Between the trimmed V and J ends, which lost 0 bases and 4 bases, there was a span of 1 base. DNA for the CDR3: TGTGCCATCAGTGAGTCGAATCAGCCCCAGCATTTT. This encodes CAISESNQPQHF.

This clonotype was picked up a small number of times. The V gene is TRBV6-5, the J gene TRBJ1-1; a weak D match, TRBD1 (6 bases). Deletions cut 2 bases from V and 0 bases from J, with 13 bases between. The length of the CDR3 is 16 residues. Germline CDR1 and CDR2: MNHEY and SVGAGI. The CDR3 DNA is TGTGCCAGCAGTTACCTTTTACAGGGTATGAACACTGAAGCTTTCTTT. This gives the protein CASSYLLQGMNTEAFF.

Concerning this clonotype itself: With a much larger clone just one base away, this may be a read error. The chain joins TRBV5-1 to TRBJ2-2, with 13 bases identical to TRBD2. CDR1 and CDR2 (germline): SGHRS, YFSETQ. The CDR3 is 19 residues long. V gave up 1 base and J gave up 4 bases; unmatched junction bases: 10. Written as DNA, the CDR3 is TGCGCCAGCAGCTTGAGACGAACTAGCGGGGGGGCGGTCACCGGGGAGCTGTTTTTT. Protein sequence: CASSLRRTSGGAVTGELFF.

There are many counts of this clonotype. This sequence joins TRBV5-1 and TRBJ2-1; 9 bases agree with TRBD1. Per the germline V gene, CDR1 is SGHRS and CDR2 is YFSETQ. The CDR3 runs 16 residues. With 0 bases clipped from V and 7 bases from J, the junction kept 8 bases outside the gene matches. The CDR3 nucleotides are TGCGCCAGCAGCTTGGCCTCGGGACAGGGCAGAAATGAGCAGTTCTTC. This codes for CASSLASGQGRNEQFF. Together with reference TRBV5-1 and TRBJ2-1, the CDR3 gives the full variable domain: KAGVTQTPRYLIKTRGQQVTLSCSPISGHRSVSWYQQTPGQGLQFLFEYFSETQRNKGNFPGRFSGRQFSNSRSEMNVSTLELGDSALYLCASSLASGQGRNEQFFGPGTRLTVL.

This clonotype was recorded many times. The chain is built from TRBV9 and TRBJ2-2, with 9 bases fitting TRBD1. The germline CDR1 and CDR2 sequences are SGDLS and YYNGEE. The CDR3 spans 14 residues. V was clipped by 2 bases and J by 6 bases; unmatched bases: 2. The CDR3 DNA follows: TGTGCCAGCAGCGTGGGGACAGGGCCCGGGGAGCTGTTTTTT. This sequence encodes CASSVGTGPGELFF.

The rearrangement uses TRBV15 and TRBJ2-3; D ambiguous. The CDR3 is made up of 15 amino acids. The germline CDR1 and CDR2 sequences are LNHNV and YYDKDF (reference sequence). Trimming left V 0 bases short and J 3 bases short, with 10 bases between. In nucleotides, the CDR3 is TGTGCCACCAGCAGAGAAGGCGGTGCTACAGATACGCAGTATTTT. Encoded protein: CATSREGGATDTQYF.

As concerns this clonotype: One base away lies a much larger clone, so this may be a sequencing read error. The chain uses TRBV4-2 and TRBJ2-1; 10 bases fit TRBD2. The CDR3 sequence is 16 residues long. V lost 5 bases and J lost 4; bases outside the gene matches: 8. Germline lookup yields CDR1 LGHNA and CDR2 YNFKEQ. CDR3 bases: TGTGCCAGCAGCGGCCTTACTAGCGGGGCGTACAATGAGCAGTTCTTC. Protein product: CASSGLTSGAYNEQFF.

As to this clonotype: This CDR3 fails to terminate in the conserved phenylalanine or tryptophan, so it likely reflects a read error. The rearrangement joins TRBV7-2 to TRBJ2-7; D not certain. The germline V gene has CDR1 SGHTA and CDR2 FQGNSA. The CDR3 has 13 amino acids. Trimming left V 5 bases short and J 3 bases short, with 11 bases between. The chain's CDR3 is CASSQLAVYEQYL. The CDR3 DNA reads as TGTGCCAGCAGCCAACTGGCGGTCTACGAGCAGTACCTC.

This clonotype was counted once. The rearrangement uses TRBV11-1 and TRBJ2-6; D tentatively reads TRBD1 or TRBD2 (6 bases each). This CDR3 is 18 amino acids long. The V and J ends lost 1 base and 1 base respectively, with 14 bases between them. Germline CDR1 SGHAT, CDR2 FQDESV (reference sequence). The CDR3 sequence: CASSLVLGGASGANVLTF. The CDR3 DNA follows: TGTGCCAGCAGCTTAGTGTTGGGGGGCGCGTCTGGGGCCAACGTCCTGACTTTC.

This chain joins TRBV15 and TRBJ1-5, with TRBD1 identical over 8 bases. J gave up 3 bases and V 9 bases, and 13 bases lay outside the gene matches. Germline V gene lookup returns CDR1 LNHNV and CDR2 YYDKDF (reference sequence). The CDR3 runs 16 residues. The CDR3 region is CATRTGGRAPNQPQHF. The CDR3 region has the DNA TGTGCCACTCGCACAGGGGGTAGGGCCCCCAATCAGCCCCAGCATTTT.

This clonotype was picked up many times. The CDR3 sequence is CASSLSGGDGQPQHF. In DNA form, the CDR3 reads TGTGCCAGCAGTTTGTCAGGGGGCGATGGTCAGCCCCAGCATTTT. J is TRBJ1-5 and V is TRBV12-3 or TRBV12-4, with 8 bases aligning to TRBD1. This CDR3 region has 15 residues. J lost 6 bases, V lost 3 bases, and 7 bases had no gene match.

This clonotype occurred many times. CDR3 loop: CASSPAGDRADTQYF. CDR3 coding DNA: TGTGCCAGCAGCCCAGCGGGAGATAGGGCAGATACGCAGTATTTT. The chain is built from TRBV6-1 and TRBJ2-3, with TRBD2 matching 8 bases. This CDR3 spans 15 amino acids. The trim removed 6 bases at V and 4 bases at J, leaving 9 bases unmatched. Germline values: CDR1 MNHNS, CDR2 SASEGT.

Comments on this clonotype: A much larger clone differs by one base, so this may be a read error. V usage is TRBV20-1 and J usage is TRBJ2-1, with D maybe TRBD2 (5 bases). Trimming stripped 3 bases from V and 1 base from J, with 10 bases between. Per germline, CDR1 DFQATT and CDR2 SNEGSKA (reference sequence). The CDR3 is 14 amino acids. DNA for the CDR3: TGCAGTGCTAGCAGGACTCTATCCTACAATGAGCAGTTCTTC. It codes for CSASRTLSYNEQFF.

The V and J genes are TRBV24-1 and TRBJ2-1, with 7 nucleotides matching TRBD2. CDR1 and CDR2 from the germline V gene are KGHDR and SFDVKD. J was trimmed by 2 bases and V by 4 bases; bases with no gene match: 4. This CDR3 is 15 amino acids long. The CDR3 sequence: CATSDVGGTYNEQFF. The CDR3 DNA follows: TGTGCCACCAGTGACGTCGGGGGGACCTACAATGAGCAGTTCTTC.

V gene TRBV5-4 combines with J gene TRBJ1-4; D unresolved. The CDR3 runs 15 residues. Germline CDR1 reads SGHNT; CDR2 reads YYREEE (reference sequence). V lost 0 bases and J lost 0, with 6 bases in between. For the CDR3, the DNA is TGTGCCAGCAGCTTGGGTGGATCAACTAATGAAAAACTGTTTTTT. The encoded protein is CASSLGGSTNEKLFF.